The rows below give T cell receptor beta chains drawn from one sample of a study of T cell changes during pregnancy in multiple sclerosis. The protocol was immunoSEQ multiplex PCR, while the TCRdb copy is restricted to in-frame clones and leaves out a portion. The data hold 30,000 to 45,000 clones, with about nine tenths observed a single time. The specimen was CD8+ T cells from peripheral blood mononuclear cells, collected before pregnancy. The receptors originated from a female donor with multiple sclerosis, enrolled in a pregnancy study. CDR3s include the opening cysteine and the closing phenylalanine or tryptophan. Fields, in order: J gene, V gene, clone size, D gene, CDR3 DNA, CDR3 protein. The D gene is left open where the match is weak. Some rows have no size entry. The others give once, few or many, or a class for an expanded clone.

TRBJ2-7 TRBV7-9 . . TGTGCCAGCACCGACATCTCCTACGAGCAGTACTTC CASTDISYEQYF
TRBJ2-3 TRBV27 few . TGTGCCAGCCGATCGACTAGGGACAGAATAGCAGATACGCAGTATTTT CASRSTRDRIADTQYF
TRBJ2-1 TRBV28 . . TGTGCCAGCAGCCCCCAGGGGCGCTACAATGAGCAGTTCTTC CASSPQGRYNEQFF
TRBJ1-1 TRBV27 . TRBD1 TGTGCCACAAAGGGACAGCTGAACACTGAAGCTTTCTTT CATKGQLNTEAFF
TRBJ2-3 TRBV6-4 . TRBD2 TGTGCCAGCAGCAACCGGACTAGCGGGCGAACTAGCACAGATACGCAGTATTTT CASSNRTSGRTSTDTQYF
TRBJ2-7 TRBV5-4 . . TGTGCCAGCAGACCCCTACCTAGCCGGCCAGCGATTGAGCAGTACTTC CASRPLPSRPAIEQYF
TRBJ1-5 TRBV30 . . TGTGCCTGGAGTCAGGACTCTAGCAATCAGCCCCAGCATTTT CAWSQDSSNQPQHF
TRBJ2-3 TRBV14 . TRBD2 TGTGCCAGCAGCCAAGTTCCCCGTCTAGCGGGATCCTTGGATACGCAGTATTTT CASSQVPRLAGSLDTQYF
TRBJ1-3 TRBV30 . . TGTGCCTGTCACGACTGGAGCTCTGGAAACACCATATATTTT CACHDWSSGNTIYF
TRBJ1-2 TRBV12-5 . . TGTGCTAGTGGTCCCTCCGCGGTTGGCTACACCTTC CASGPSAVGYTF
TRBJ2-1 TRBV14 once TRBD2 TGTGCCAGCAGCCAAGTAAGACTAGCGGGAGCCTTGAGGTTATACAATGAGCAGTTCTTC CASSQVRLAGALRLYNEQFF
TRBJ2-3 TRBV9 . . TGTGCCAGCAGCGTAGCCGGGAGTGCAGATACGCAGTATTTT CASSVAGSADTQYF
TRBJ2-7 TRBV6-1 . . TGTGCCAGCAGTGAGTGGTGGAGTTCCTACGAGCAGTACTTC CASSEWWSSYEQYF
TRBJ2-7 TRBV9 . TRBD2 TGTGCCAGCAGCGTAGCTGAGGGAGGGAGTTGGTACGAGCAGTACTTC CASSVAEGGSWYEQYF
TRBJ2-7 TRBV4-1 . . TGCGCCAGCAGCCAAGACACCCGAGACTCCTACGAGCAGTACTTC CASSQDTRDSYEQYF
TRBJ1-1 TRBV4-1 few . TGCGCCAGCAGCCAAGATAGGGGGGGGCCGATAGAAGCTTTCTTT CASSQDRGGPIEAFF
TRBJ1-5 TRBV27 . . TGTGCCAGCAGTTCGCTAAAATTCCAGGGCACGAATCAGCCCCAGCATTTT CASSSLKFQGTNQPQHF
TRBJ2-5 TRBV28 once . TGTGCCAGCAGTTTCATCCGGGACTCGAACCAAGAGACCCAGTACTTC CASSFIRDSNQETQYF
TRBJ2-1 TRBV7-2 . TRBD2 TGTGCCAGCAGCCCCTTGGGGAGGGGAGCCAATGAGCAGTTCTTC CASSPLGRGANEQFF
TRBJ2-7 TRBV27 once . TGTGCCAGCAGTTTCGGGGTTTCCTACGAGCAGTACTTC CASSFGVSYEQYF
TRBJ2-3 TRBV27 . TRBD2 TGTGCCAGCAGTTTAGCGGGAGCAGGCGGCACAGATACGCAGTATTTT CASSLAGAGGTDTQYF
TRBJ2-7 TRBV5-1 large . TGCGCCAGCAGATACCGGCAGGGGCCCTCCTACGAGCAGTACTTC CASRYRQGPSYEQYF
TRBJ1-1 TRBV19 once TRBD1 TGTGCCACCGCTAGCGGACAGGGGTGGACTGAAGCTTTCTTT CATASGQGWTEAFF
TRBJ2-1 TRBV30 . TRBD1 TGTGCCTGGAGGGCCGGGACAGGCTCCTACAATGAGCAGTTCTTC CAWRAGTGSYNEQFF
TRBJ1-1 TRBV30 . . TGTGCCCCTTCTCCCCCAGGGCACACTGAAGCTTTCTTT CAPSPPGHTEAFF
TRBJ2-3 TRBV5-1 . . TGCGCCAGCAGCTTGGACAGGGACGGATCGCAGTATTTT CASSLDRDGSQYF
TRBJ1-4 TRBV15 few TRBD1 TGTGCCACCAGCAGAGCCGACCCGGGACAGGGTGATGAAAAACTGTTTTTT CATSRADPGQGDEKLFF
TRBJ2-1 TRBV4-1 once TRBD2 TGCGCCAGCAGCCAAAGACTAGCGGGCAATGAGCAGTTCTTC CASSQRLAGNEQFF
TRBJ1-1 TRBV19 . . TGTGCCAGTAGTATTAGTGGGGGAGGCACTGAAGCTTTCTTT CASSISGGGTEAFF
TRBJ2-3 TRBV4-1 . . TGCGCCAGCAGCCAAGATCGAACAGAATCTAGCACAGATACGCAGTATTTT CASSQDRTESSTDTQYF
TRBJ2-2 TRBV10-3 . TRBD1 TGTGCCATCAGTGAATACGGGACAGCTGGGACCGGGGAGCTGTTTTTT CAISEYGTAGTGELFF
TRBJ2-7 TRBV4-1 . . TGCGCCAGCAGCCAAGATGAGCCGGGTCCCTACGAGCAGTACTTC CASSQDEPGPYEQYF
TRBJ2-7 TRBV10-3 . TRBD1 TGTGCCATCAGTGAGGGACAGGGAACCTACGAGCAGTACTTC CAISEGQGTYEQYF
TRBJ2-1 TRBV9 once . TGTGCCAGCAGCCCCCCGGCTCGGGGGAATGAGCAGTTCTTC CASSPPARGNEQFF
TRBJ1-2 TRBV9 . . TGTGCCAGCAGCGTAAACACCGGAGAGGGTAGTACGTATGGCTACACCTTC CASSVNTGEGSTYGYTF
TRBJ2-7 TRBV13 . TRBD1 TGTGCCAGCAGCACAGGACAGGGGGTCCTGGAGCAGTACTTC CASSTGQGVLEQYF
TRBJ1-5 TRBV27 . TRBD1 TGTGCCAGCAGTTTATCGGGTACAGGGGGCAATCAGCCCCAGCATTTT CASSLSGTGGNQPQHF
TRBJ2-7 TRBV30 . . TGTGCCTGGAGACAGGGCCCCTACGAGCAGTACTTC CAWRQGPYEQYF
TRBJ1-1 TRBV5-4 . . TGTGCCAGCAGCCTCCTTGCCGGGTTGAACACTGAAGCTTTCTTT CASSLLAGLNTEAFF
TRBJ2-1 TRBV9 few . TGTGCCAGCAGCGAGATAGCGCCACCCTACAATGAGCAGTTCTTC CASSEIAPPYNEQFF
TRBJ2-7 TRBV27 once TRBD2 TGTGCCAGCAGTTGGTCTAGCGGGGGATACACCTACGAGCAGTACTTC CASSWSSGGYTYEQYF
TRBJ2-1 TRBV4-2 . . TGTGCCAGCAGCCAGGAATGGAGCTCCTACAATGAGCAGTTCTTC CASSQEWSSYNEQFF
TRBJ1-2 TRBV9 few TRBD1 TGTGCCAGCAGCGTGGGACAGGGCTATTTTGGCTACACCTTC CASSVGQGYFGYTF
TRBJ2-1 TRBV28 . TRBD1 TGTGCCAGCAGTTCCGATTCGACAGGGATCGATGAGCAGTTCTTC CASSSDSTGIDEQFF
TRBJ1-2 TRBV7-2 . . TGTGCCAGCGGAACTACAGGGATAGGCTACACCTTC CASGTTGIGYTF
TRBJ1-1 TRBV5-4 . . TGTGCCAGCAGCTTGGAAGGGAGAACTGAAGCTTTCTTT CASSLEGRTEAFF
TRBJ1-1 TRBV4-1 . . TGCGCCAGCAGCCAAGACTACAGTGGATACACTGAAGCTTTCTTT CASSQDYSGYTEAFF
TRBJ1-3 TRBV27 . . TGTGCCAGCAGTTTAACGGGAACCTCTGGAAACACCATATATTTT CASSLTGTSGNTIYF
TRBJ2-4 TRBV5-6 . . TGTGCCAGCAGCTTGGAGGCTTACCAGGTTCAGTACTTC CASSLEAYQVQYF
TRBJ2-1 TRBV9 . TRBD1 TGTGCCAGCAGCCCCCGGGACAGGGATTACAATGAGCAGTTCTTC CASSPRDRDYNEQFF
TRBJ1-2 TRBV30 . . TGTGCCTGGAGCAGGGGATACGGACACCCAGACTACACCTTC CAWSRGYGHPDYTF
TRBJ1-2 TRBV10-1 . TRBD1 TGCGCCAGCACTGATAGGGACAGGGGAGGGAATGGCTACACCTTC CASTDRDRGGNGYTF
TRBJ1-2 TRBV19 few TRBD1 TGTGCCAGTAGTCTTGGACAGGGGGCAGTAGGCTACACCTTC CASSLGQGAVGYTF
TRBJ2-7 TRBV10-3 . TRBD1 TGTGCCATCAGTCTTGGGACAGGGGGCTCCTACGAGCAGTACTTC CAISLGTGGSYEQYF
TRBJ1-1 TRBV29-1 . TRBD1 TGCAGCGTTCGACAGGGGCGGCAGGACACTGAAGCTTTCTTT CSVRQGRQDTEAFF